This record covers a single T cell receptor beta chain. The specificity of this receptor is unknown. No much larger clone is present one base from it, and per-base qualities are unavailable. The protocol used for the library was the immunoSEQ multiplex PCR assay. The table comes from immuneACCESS by way of TCRdb, which keeps in-frame sequences with V and J called. Part of the clones is missing from these tables; in studies checked, under half for an unresolved V gene and the rest for unknown reasons. The sample table holds around 130,000 clones, of which about 86% were seen once. About 12% of the sample comes from the top ten. The sample belongs to a study of control samples from healthy donors and cancer patients (dated by TCRdb to 2020 to 2022). V is pared back by 0 bases and J by 2 bases, with 17 bases lying between the germline termini. The cysteine opens and the phenylalanine closes a CDR3 of 18 amino acids. CDR3 DNA is the only sequence kept; it has 54 bases, read in frame from the first base. CDR1 MGHRA and CDR2 YSYEKL are derived from the germline V gene.

Sequencing used blood. This TCR was sampled from a man between 25 and 39 years old in good health. The rearrangement combines TRBV4-1 with TRBJ1-3; possibly the D gene is TRBD1, per 6 matching bases. The nucleotide sequence reads TGCGCCAGCAGCCAAGAAACCCGACAGGCTGCGGCTGGAAACACCATATATTTT. Its translation is CASSQETRQAAAGNTIYF.